Below, 21 T cell receptor beta chains from the same sample are listed, as sequenced in a study of T cell clonotyping in hematopoietic cell transplantation (dated by TCRdb to the early 2020s). Preparation of the library involved the immunoSEQ multiplex PCR assay. TCRdb holds this immuneACCESS table with in-frame rearrangements only. Some clones are missing; in checked studies, unresolved V genes explain under half, and the rest has no known cause. Across this sample there are more than 12,000 clones, with around three fifths seen only once. Around 9.3% of the sample is taken by the ten largest. The sequencing input was PBMCs. The receptors derive from a human donor who either received an allogeneic hematopoietic cell transplant for a myeloid malignancy or was a related donor (not recorded which). Some clones in this sample may be carry-over from other donors' samples.

This chain joins TRBV9 and TRBJ1-1; D gene uncertain. The length of the CDR3 is 13 residues. With 1 base removed from V and 1 base from J, the gap between germline ends came to 5 bases. Germline V gives CDR1 SGDLS, CDR2 YYNGEE. The DNA for the CDR3 is TGTGCCAGCAGCGTAATGGGGAACACTGAAGCTTTCTTT. It translates to CASSVMGNTEAFF.

J is TRBJ1-6 and V is TRBV6-5; maybe TRBD1 (5 bases). Trimming took 2 bases from V and 9 from J, leaving 11 bases between them. CDR1 and CDR2 from the germline V gene are MNHEY and SVGAGI. The CDR3 sequence is 14 residues long. The CDR3 DNA follows: TGTGCCAGCAGTTACGAGGGGATGGGTTCACCCCTCCACTTT. Its translation is CASSYEGMGSPLHF.

The rearrangement uses TRBV30 and TRBJ2-2; a weak D match, TRBD2 (6 bases). The V gene lost 1 base and the J gene lost 3 bases, with 12 bases spanning the gap. CDR3 length: 15 amino acids. Germline V gene data show CDR1 as GTSNPN and CDR2 as SVGIG (reference sequence). DNA of the CDR3: TGTGCCTGGAGTGAGCGGGCTAGTTACACCGGGGAGCTGTTTTTT. It encodes CAWSERASYTGELFF.

This clone showed up just a few times. The chain joins TRBV25-1 to TRBJ2-7; D not resolved. The CDR3 contains 13 residues. V was trimmed by 6 bases and J by 0 bases, leaving 9 bases between them. Germline values: CDR1 MGHDK, CDR2 SYGVNS. The CDR3 spells CASRAAASYEQYF. CDR3 bases: TGTGCCAGCAGGGCCGCGGCCTCCTACGAGCAGTACTTC.

The DNA of the CDR3 is TGTGCCAGCAGTGACTCGGACACCGGGGAGCTGTTTTTT. It is translated as CASSDSDTGELFF. The chain employs TRBV6-4 and TRBJ2-2; D unclear. Trimming stripped 0 bases from V and 3 bases from J, with 2 bases between. The CDR3 consists of 13 residues. Germline loops: CDR1 MRHNA, CDR2 SNTAGT.

The rearrangement joins TRBV6-1 to TRBJ1-5; the D gene is possibly TRBD1 (6 bases). Deletions cut 6 bases from V and 3 bases from J, with 15 bases between. The CDR3 length is 15 residues. Germline assignment: CDR1 MNHNS and CDR2 SASEGT. The CDR3 nucleotides read TGTGCCAGCAGCCCGGACAGCTTGGCCAATCAGCCCCAGCATTTT. This sequence encodes CASSPDSLANQPQHF.

The rearrangement links TRBV28 to TRBJ2-5, with 8 bases that match TRBD2. Per the germline V gene, CDR1 is MDHEN and CDR2 is SYDVKM. The junction had 13 bases not matched to a gene; V was cut back by 11 bases and J by 5 bases. The CDR3 runs 14 residues. This CDR3 reads CAYGGVGVSETQYF. CDR3 nucleotide sequence: TGTGCCTACGGGGGGGTGGGGGTCTCGGAGACCCAGTACTTC. Together with reference TRBV28 and TRBJ2-5, the CDR3 gives the full variable domain: DVKVTQSSRYLVKRTGEKVFLECVQDMDHENMFWYRQDPGLGLRLIYFSYDVKMKEKGDIPEGYSVSREKKERFSLILESASTNQTSMYLCAYGGVGVSETQYFGPGTRLLVL.

The J gene is TRBJ1-1, the V gene TRBV29-1; D is uncertain. V lost 4 bases and J lost 4, with 16 bases in between. This CDR3 spans 14 amino acids. Per the germline V gene, CDR1 is SQVTM and CDR2 is ANQGSEA. CDR3 protein: CSVVQDPVSTEAFF. The CDR3 region has the DNA TGCAGCGTTGTCCAGGACCCCGTTAGCACTGAAGCTTTCTTT.

This clone turned up a few times. V and J are TRBV7-6 and TRBJ2-3, with D perhaps being TRBD1 or TRBD2 (6 bases each). CDR1 SGHVS and CDR2 FNYEAQ come from the germline V gene. V lost 2 bases and J lost 0, with 12 bases in between. This CDR3 has 16 amino acids. CDR3 sequence reads: CASSLFRGPSTDTQYF. DNA of the CDR3: TGTGCCAGCAGCTTATTTCGGGGGCCTAGCACAGATACGCAGTATTTT.

The V and J genes are TRBV28 and TRBJ1-2; a weak D match, TRBD1 (5 bases). Looked up from germline, CDR1 is MDHEN and CDR2 is SYDVKM. The CDR3 is made up of 13 amino acids. Trimming cost V 5 bases and J 3 bases, with 10 bases left between them. Written as DNA, the CDR3 is TGTGCCAGCAGTGTGGGGGGAGACTATGGCTACACCTTC. This encodes CASSVGGDYGYTF.

The chain links TRBV4-3 to TRBJ1-5; tentative D call: TRBD1 (6 bases). Germline V gene sequence: CDR1 LGHNA, CDR2 YSLEER. Trimming removed 0 bases from V and 7 bases from J, with 13 bases in between. The CDR3 length is 15 residues. In DNA form, the CDR3 reads TGCGCCAGCAGCCAAGATATCAGGGGAGGGCAGCCCCAGCATTTT. Translating gives CASSQDIRGGQPQHF.

This clone was seen only a few times. This rearrangement joins TRBV30 to TRBJ2-5, with D possibly TRBD2 on 5 matching bases. The CDR3 has 14 amino acids. Trimming removed 5 bases from V and 5 bases from J, with 18 bases in between. CDR1 GTSNPN and CDR2 SVGIG come from the germline V gene (reference sequence). This CDR3 reads CAWSWESGRETQYF. CDR3 DNA sequence: TGTGCCTGGTCCTGGGAGAGTGGCAGGGAGACCCAGTACTTC.

The V call is TRBV30, the J call TRBJ1-5; D is possibly TRBD1 (6 bases). The germline V gene encodes CDR1 GTSNPN and CDR2 SVGIG (reference sequence). This CDR3 is built from 15 residues. Trimming removed 5 bases from V and 6 bases from J, with 20 bases in between. CDR3 in amino acids: CAWAQGSGAGQPQHF. The DNA for the CDR3 is TGTGCCTGGGCGCAGGGGTCGGGGGCCGGTCAGCCCCAGCATTTT.

This clone turned up a few times. The chain couples TRBV25-1 to TRBJ1-1; no clear D gene. Per germline, CDR1 MGHDK and CDR2 SYGVNS. The CDR3 covers 13 residues. Trimming shortened V by 5 bases and J by 3 bases, and 10 bases separated the two germline ends. The CDR3 sequence is CASSPRGYTEAFF. The CDR3 bases are TGTGCCAGCAGTCCACGGGGTTACACTGAAGCTTTCTTT.

The rearrangement links TRBV6-5 to TRBJ1-5; D is uncertain. The V gene's germline CDR1 is MNHEY and CDR2 SVGAGI. CDR3 length: 16 residues. The V end lost 4 bases, the J end lost 2 bases, and 15 bases lay between the germline ends. The CDR3 region is CASSSNRVNGNQPQHF. As DNA, the CDR3 is TGTGCCAGCAGTTCGAACCGGGTGAATGGCAATCAGCCCCAGCATTTT.

The chain uses TRBV6-5 and TRBJ1-1; tentatively, D is TRBD1 (6 bases). This CDR3 spans 14 amino acids. Germline values: CDR1 MNHEY, CDR2 SVGAGI. V was clipped by 4 bases and J by 5 bases, with 14 bases between them. CDR3 in amino acids: CASSSQGGRTEAFF. The CDR3 region has the DNA TGTGCCAGCAGTTCACAGGGCGGGCGAACTGAAGCTTTCTTT.

This clone was detected only a few times. The chain joins TRBV28 to TRBJ1-1, with 9 bases identical to TRBD1. Trimming cost V 10 bases and J 5 bases; bases outside gene matches: 11. Germline values: CDR1 MDHEN, CDR2 SYDVKM. There are 14 residues in the CDR3. CDR3: CATFVGQGKTEAFF. Written as DNA, the CDR3 is TGTGCCACCTTTGTTGGACAGGGGAAGACTGAAGCTTTCTTT.

The rearrangement uses TRBV7-8 and TRBJ2-5; D perhaps matches TRBD2 (6 bases). The CDR3 runs 16 residues. Germline CDR1 is SGHVS and CDR2 is FQNEAQ. V shed 0 bases and J shed 0 bases, with 11 bases lying between them. CDR3 residues: CASSLASGGNQETQYF. CDR3 nucleotide sequence: TGTGCCAGCAGCTTAGCGTCCGGCGGGAACCAAGAGACCCAGTACTTC.

This chain joins TRBV4-2 and TRBJ1-2, with no clear D. The V gene's germline CDR1 is LGHNA and CDR2 YNFKEQ. The V end was cut by 0 bases, the J end by 8 bases, with 13 bases between. This CDR3 spans 14 amino acids. The CDR3 DNA reads as TGTGCCAGCAGCCAAGAGAGCTCTCGACTGGGCTACACCTTC. It codes for CASSQESSRLGYTF.

This clone occurred a few times. This chain links TRBV7-6 with TRBJ1-6, with TRBD1 identical over 9 bases. CDR3 length: 17 residues. V shed 4 bases, J shed 6 bases, and the junction held 10 bases outside the gene matches. Looked up from germline, CDR1 is SGHVS and CDR2 is FNYEAQ. Written as DNA, the CDR3 is TGTGCCAGCAGCTCCTGGGACAGGGTGCCAACTAATTCACCCCTCCACTTT. Translation gives CASSSWDRVPTNSPLHF.

This clone occurred a few times. The chain combines TRBV6-4 with TRBJ1-2; D not resolved. With 2 bases removed from V and 0 bases from J, the gap between germline ends came to 13 bases. The CDR3 extends over 16 amino acids. CDR1 and CDR2 from the germline V gene are MRHNA and SNTAGT. The CDR3 DNA follows: TGTGCCAGCAGTGACACGCCCCAGGCTCCTAACTATGGCTACACCTTC. This gives the protein CASSDTPQAPNYGYTF.